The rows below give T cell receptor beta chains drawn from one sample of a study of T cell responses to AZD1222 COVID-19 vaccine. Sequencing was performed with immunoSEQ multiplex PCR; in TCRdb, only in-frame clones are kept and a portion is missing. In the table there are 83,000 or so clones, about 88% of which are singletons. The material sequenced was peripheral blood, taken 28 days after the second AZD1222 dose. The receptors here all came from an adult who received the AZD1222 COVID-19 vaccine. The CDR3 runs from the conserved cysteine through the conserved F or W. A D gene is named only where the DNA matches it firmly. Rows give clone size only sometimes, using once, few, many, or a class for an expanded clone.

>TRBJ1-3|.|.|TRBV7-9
TGTGCCAGCAGCCCGGGACGGTTCTCTGGAAACACCATATATTTT
CASSPGRFSGNTIYF
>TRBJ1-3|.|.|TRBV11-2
TGTGCCAGCAGATCTCTTACGAGGTCCCATGGAAACACCATATATTTT
CASRSLTRSHGNTIYF
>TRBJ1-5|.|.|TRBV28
TGTGCCAGCAGTTTAGGGGGGGGATTTAGCAATCAGCCCCAGCATTTT
CASSLGGGFSNQPQHF
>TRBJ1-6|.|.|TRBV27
TGTGCCAGCAAAGAGGGCCTGAGCTCCTATAATTCACCCCTCCACTTT
CASKEGLSSYNSPLHF
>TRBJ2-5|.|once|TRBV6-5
TGTGCCAGCAGTTATGTCAGGGGCTTGGAGACCCAGTACTTC
CASSYVRGLETQYF
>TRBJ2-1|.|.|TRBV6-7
TGTGCCAGCAATGACACCTCCTACAATGAGCAGTTCTTC
CASNDTSYNEQFF
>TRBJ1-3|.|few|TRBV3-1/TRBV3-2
TGTGCCAGCAGCCAAGACACAGGGTTCTCTGGAAACACCATATATTTT
CASSQDTGFSGNTIYF
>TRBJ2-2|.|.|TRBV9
TGTGCCAGCAGCGTAGAGTGGGTTGACACCGGGGAGCTGTTTTTT
CASSVEWVDTGELFF
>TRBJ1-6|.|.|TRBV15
TGTGCCACCAGCACCAGGGGAGGCTCACCCCTCCACTTT
CATSTRGGSPLHF
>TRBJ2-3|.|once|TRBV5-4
TGTGCCAGCAGCCCCCGGGGGTGGACTGGCACAGATACGCAGTATTTT
CASSPRGWTGTDTQYF
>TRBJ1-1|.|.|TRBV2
TGTGCCAGCGTCGGGGCGAACACTGAAGCTTTCTTT
CASVGANTEAFF